These 13 T cell receptor beta chains were sequenced from one sample in a study of blood T cell repertoires in COVID-19. This table comes from immunoSEQ multiplex PCR, and its TCRdb copy is limited to in-frame clones, with some not included. This sample has about 290,000 clones, with under 90% found just once. The specimen was peripheral blood. The source is a woman aged 40-49 years who had recovered from COVID-19.

The chain has TRBV25-1 and TRBJ2-3, with D unresolved. V shed 7 bases and J shed 5 bases, with 7 bases lying between them. The CDR3 covers 11 residues. CDR1 MGHDK and CDR2 SYGVNS come from the germline V gene. DNA for the CDR3: TGTGCCAGCACCAACTTAGATACGCAGTATTTT. It translates to CASTNLDTQYF.

The chain links TRBV7-2 to TRBJ1-6, with 12 bases fitting TRBD1. In germline, CDR1 is SGHTA, CDR2 FQGNSA. The CDR3 is made up of 15 amino acids. The J segment lost 13 bases and the V segment lost 1 base, leaving 5 bases of the junction unmatched. The CDR3 DNA sequence: TGTGCCAGCAGCTTAGGTGGGACAGGGGGCCGCCCCCTCCACTTT. This encodes CASSLGGTGGRPLHF.

J is TRBJ2-3 and V is TRBV7-6; D is undetermined. The V gene's germline CDR1 is SGHVS and CDR2 FNYEAQ. There are 13 residues in the CDR3. Trimming pared 1 base from V and 3 bases from J, leaving 5 bases between. CDR3 bases: TGTGCCAGCAGCTTAGGAGCGACAGATACGCAGTATTTT. It specifies CASSLGATDTQYF.

This chain links TRBV4-1 with TRBJ2-7; D remains unclear. The germline CDR1 and CDR2 sequences are MGHRA and YSYEKL. CDR3 length equals 13 residues. V was cut by 1 base and J by 7 bases, with 11 bases left in between. This CDR3 reads CASSQVGTLEQYF. DNA for the CDR3: TGCGCCAGCAGCCAAGTGGGCACCCTAGAGCAGTACTTC.

The chain combines TRBV20-1 with TRBJ2-3, with TRBD1 matching over 8 bases. Trimming cost V 3 bases and J 2 bases; bases outside gene matches: 16. This CDR3 contains 18 residues. Germline CDR1 reads DFQATT; CDR2 reads SNEGSKA (reference sequence). The CDR3 nucleotides are TGCAGTGCTAGTGACCGGGACAGGTCCCACCTTTCCACAGATACGCAGTATTTT. This encodes CSASDRDRSHLSTDTQYF.

The V gene is TRBV2, the J gene TRBJ2-7; a weak D match, TRBD1 (6 bases). The CDR3 runs 12 residues. Trimming cost V 8 bases and J 4 bases, with 12 bases left between them. Germline assignment: CDR1 SNHLY and CDR2 FYNNEI. In DNA form, the CDR3 reads TGTGCCAGCTATCGACAGGTTTACGAGCAGTACTTC. It is translated as CASYRQVYEQYF.

The chain links TRBV10-3 to TRBJ2-7, with TRBD1 matching over 7 bases. Germline trimming cut 2 bases from V and 3 bases from J; bases unmatched to any gene: 4. The CDR3 length is 14 residues. Germline V gene data show CDR1 as ENHRY and CDR2 as SYGVKD. CDR3 sequence (DNA): TGTGCCATCAGTGAGCCGAGACAGGGCTACGAGCAGTACTTC. Protein product: CAISEPRQGYEQYF.

The chain joins TRBV29-1 to TRBJ2-5; TRBD2 matches 7 bases. Per the germline V gene, CDR1 is SQVTM and CDR2 is ANQGSEA. The junction had 10 bases not matched to a gene; V was cut back by 6 bases and J by 0 bases. The CDR3 length is 15 residues. DNA for the CDR3: TGCAGCGTCGCGCGACTAGCCCAGTACCAAGAGACCCAGTACTTC. It translates to CSVARLAQYQETQYF.

The rearrangement joins TRBV29-1 to TRBJ2-5; 7 nucleotides line up with TRBD1. Germline V gene lookup returns CDR1 SQVTM and CDR2 ANQGSEA. The CDR3 totals 13 residues. With V trimmed by 8 bases and J by 2 bases, 8 bases remained unmatched. The CDR3 loop reads CSTDGTAQETQYF. The DNA of the CDR3 is TGCAGCACAGACGGGACAGCTCAAGAGACCCAGTACTTC. Supplemented by reference TRBV29-1 and TRBJ2-5, the full variable domain reads SAVISQKPSRDICQRGTSLTIQCQVDSQVTMMFWYRQQPGQSLTLIATANQGSEATYESGFVIDKFPISRPNLTFSTLTVSNMSPEDSSIYLCSTDGTAQETQYFGPGTRLLVL.

The chain couples TRBV19 to TRBJ2-7, with D uncertain. This CDR3 contains 12 residues. In germline, CDR1 is LNHDA, CDR2 SQIVND (reference sequence). V was clipped by 4 bases and J by 7 bases, with 11 bases between them. CDR3 nucleotide sequence: TGTGCCAGTAGTAGTTGGGCGTCTGAGCAGTACTTC. It translates to CASSSWASEQYF.

The V gene is TRBV5-4, the J gene TRBJ1-1; TRBD1 might be the D (5 bases). The ends were cut back, 0 bases at V and 1 base at J, with 13 bases in the middle. This CDR3 comprises 16 residues. The V gene's germline CDR1 is SGHNT and CDR2 YYREEE (reference sequence). CDR3 DNA: TGTGCCAGCAGCTTGGATGGGGCTTCGGGGAACACTGAAGCTTTCTTT. This codes for CASSLDGASGNTEAFF. Using reference TRBV5-4 and TRBJ1-1 for the parts outside the CDR3, the full variable domain is ETGVTQSPTHLIKTRGQQVTLRCSSQSGHNTVSWYQQALGQGPQFIFQYYREEENGRGNFPPRFSGLQFPNYSSELNVNALELDDSALYLCASSLDGASGNTEAFFGQGTRLTVV.

The gene calls are TRBV7-6 and TRBJ2-5; D gene uncertain. V lost 5 bases and J 9 bases, leaving 10 bases between the germline ends. The CDR3 totals 11 residues. CDR1 is SGHVS, CDR2 FNYEAQ, per germline. In DNA form, the CDR3 reads TGTGCCAGCAGCGCAAATGAGCCCCAGTACTTC. This translates into CASSANEPQYF.

The V and J genes are TRBV2 and TRBJ2-3, with D possibly being TRBD1 (6 bases). CDR1 is SNHLY, CDR2 FYNNEI, per germline. The CDR3 loop spans 13 amino acids. The V end was cut by 7 bases, the J end by 2 bases, with 10 bases between. The chain's CDR3 is CASMGQTTDTQYF. The DNA for the CDR3 is TGTGCCAGCATGGGACAAACCACAGATACGCAGTATTTT.